This entry features one T cell receptor beta chain sequence. These data belong to a study of blood T cell repertoires in COVID-19. Study information: The United States, Italy and Spain supplied acute and convalescent COVID-19 samples. From T cells, B-cell-depleted T cells, or PBMCs came the material, which was cDNA or gDNA.

Per the study methods: Estimates of nucleated cell counts were drawn from the amplification of reference gene primers. Profiling relied on immunoSEQ multiplex PCR, and the TCRdb table lists in-frame clones only, not all of them. That table supplies the V and J calls and clone size; D and trimming were determined from the DNA. The sample holds about 92,000 clones, approximately 85% seen once. CDR3 length: 17 amino acids. The clonotype was recovered from a human donor in a cohort sampled during active COVID-19. The chain combines TRBV21-1 with TRBJ2-5; the table's D call TRBD2 went unverified against the DNA. TRBV21-1 is classified as a pseudogene. Source material: peripheral blood. DNA for the CDR3: TGTGCCAGCAGCAAAGACGCGGGCAGGGAGGGGCAAGAGACCCAGTACTTC. Residues: CASSKDAGREGQETQYF.